A selection of T cell receptor beta chains follows, all from one sample in a study of control samples from healthy donors and cancer patients. TCRdb's table, derived via immunoSEQ multiplex PCR, lists solely in-frame clones and lacks some. In the table there are over 100,000 clones, about nine tenths of which are singletons. The source material was blood. Receptors originate from a man aged 40-49 years in good health. Both conserved end residues are part of each CDR3. D genes are given only for firm matches. Clone size, where shown, is once, few, many, or a class for clones that have expanded.

cdr3_aa cdr3_nt d_call clone_size j_call v_call
CASSLDSNQPQHF TGTGCCAGCTCTCTGGACAGCAATCAGCCCCAGCATTTT - - TRBJ1-5 TRBV18
CATSDLSRGETYNEQFF TGTGCCACCAGTGATTTGTCGCGCGGGGAGACCTACAATGAGCAGTTCTTC - - TRBJ2-1 TRBV24-1
CASSDGPTGELFF TGTGCCAGCAGTGACGGGCCCACCGGGGAGCTGTTTTTT - - TRBJ2-2 TRBV2
CASTLGGSPTEAFF TGCGCCAGCACCCTTGGAGGGTCCCCCACTGAAGCTTTCTTT - once TRBJ1-1 TRBV5-1
CASSLSSGDYEQYF TGTGCCAGCAGCTTAAGTTCCGGGGACTACGAGCAGTACTTC - - TRBJ2-7 TRBV7-3
CASTPQGYSGNTIYF TGTGCCAGCACCCCGCAGGGCTATTCTGGAAACACCATATATTTT - - TRBJ1-3 TRBV11-3
CASRRTGGRDVTIYF TGTGCCAGCAGGCGAACAGGGGGCCGGGATGTAACCATATATTTT TRBD1 - TRBJ1-3 TRBV6-6
CASSVAPPRPGGGQPQHF TGTGCCAGCAGTGTAGCCCCCCCGCGGCCCGGGGGCGGTCAGCCCCAGCATTTT - few TRBJ1-5 TRBV6-1
CASSLDRDTDTQYF TGTGCCAGCAGCTTGGACAGAGACACAGATACGCAGTATTTT - - TRBJ2-3 TRBV5-4
CAWSETRRKTQYF TGTGCCTGGAGTGAGACTAGGAGAAAGACCCAGTACTTC - - TRBJ2-5 TRBV30
CASSPNPLANTGELFF TGTGCCAGCAGCCCCAACCCCCTAGCGAACACCGGGGAGCTGTTTTTT - - TRBJ2-2 TRBV11-3
CASSLVAGGGYTQYF TGTGCCAGCAGCTTAGTAGCGGGGGGGGGTTATACGCAGTATTTT TRBD2 - TRBJ2-3 TRBV7-2
CASSQGGQITQETQYF TGCGCCAGCAGCCAGGGCGGACAGATAACCCAAGAGACCCAGTACTTC - - TRBJ2-5 TRBV4-1
CASSQDFNNMGTEAFF TGCGCCAGCAGCCAAGACTTCAACAATATGGGGACTGAAGCTTTCTTT - - TRBJ1-1 TRBV4-3
CAWSEGGRSNEKLFF TGTGCCTGGAGCGAAGGGGGCAGGAGTAATGAAAAACTGTTTTTT TRBD1 - TRBJ1-4 TRBV30
CATSATGGVLAGELFF TGTGCCACCAGTGCTACAGGGGGCGTCTTGGCCGGGGAGCTGTTTTTT TRBD1 once TRBJ2-2 TRBV24-1
CASSQGQTSTDTQYF TGTGCCAGCAGCCAGGGACAGACAAGCACAGATACGCAGTATTTT TRBD1 - TRBJ2-3 TRBV5-6
CASSFIMNTEAFF TGTGCCAGCAGTTTTATAATGAACACTGAAGCTTTCTTT - - TRBJ1-1 TRBV12-3/TRBV12-4
CASSRNAGAAGAEAFF TGTGCCAGCAGTCGAAACGCGGGGGCCGCGGGGGCTGAAGCTTTCTTT - - TRBJ1-1 TRBV2
CASTDLGPENTEAFF TGTGCCAGTACTGACCTTGGTCCAGAGAACACTGAAGCTTTCTTT - - TRBJ1-1 TRBV19
CASSEHVQGGQPQHF TGTGCCAGCAGTGAACACGTTCAGGGCGGTCAGCCCCAGCATTTT - - TRBJ1-5 TRBV2
CAAQGGLFEKLFF TGTGCCGCCCAAGGGGGGCTGTTTGAAAAACTGTTTTTT - - TRBJ1-4 TRBV6-5
CSVEDRLAGLETQYF TGCAGCGTTGAAGATCGACTAGCGGGCTTGGAGACCCAGTACTTC TRBD2 - TRBJ2-5 TRBV29-1
CASSLVLGLNSGNTIYF TGTGCCAGCAGCTTAGTTCTGGGTTTGAACTCTGGAAACACCATATATTTT - - TRBJ1-3 TRBV7-8
CASIGQTNEKLFF TGTGCCAGTATTGGACAAACTAATGAAAAACTGTTTTTT - - TRBJ1-4 TRBV19
CASSLAEGDTQYF TGTGCCAGCAGCTTAGCCGAGGGGGATACGCAGTATTTT - once TRBJ2-3 TRBV7-7
CATSQYRGGGYTF TGTGCCACCAGTCAGTATAGGGGCGGTGGCTACACCTTC - - TRBJ1-2 TRBV24-1
CASSRRGKPGNTIYF TGTGCCAGCAGCCGCCGGGGGAAACCTGGAAACACCATATATTTT - - TRBJ1-3 TRBV5-8
CATSYGGGVTNEQFF TGTGCCACCAGTTACGGGGGCGGGGTGACCAATGAGCAGTTCTTC - - TRBJ2-1 TRBV24-1
CASSPMDIYGYTF TGTGCCAGCAGCCCTATGGACATCTATGGCTACACCTTC - - TRBJ1-2 TRBV7-8
CASSQDPANTGELFF TGTGCCAGCAGCCAAGATCCCGCGAACACCGGGGAGCTGTTTTTT - - TRBJ2-2 TRBV3-1/TRBV3-2
CASTEGSNSPLHF TGTGCCAGCACGGAGGGCTCTAATTCACCCCTCCACTTT - - TRBJ1-6 TRBV28
CASSSRDYRGSDSYEQYF TGTGCCAGCAGTTCCCGAGACTACAGGGGGAGCGACTCCTACGAGCAGTACTTC TRBD1 - TRBJ2-7 TRBV6-2/TRBV6-3
CSVVTGTDTDTQYF TGCAGCGTCGTAACCGGGACAGATACAGATACGCAGTATTTT TRBD1 - TRBJ2-3 TRBV29-1
CAWRSFGTNYGYTF TGTGCCTGGAGGTCCTTTGGCACAAACTATGGCTACACCTTC - - TRBJ1-2 TRBV30